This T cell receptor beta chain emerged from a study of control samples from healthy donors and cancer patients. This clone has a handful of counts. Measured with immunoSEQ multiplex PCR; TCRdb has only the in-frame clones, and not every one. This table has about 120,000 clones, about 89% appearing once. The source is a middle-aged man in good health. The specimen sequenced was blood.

This chain's CDR3 is CAWSPKTVGGNTIYF. DNA of the CDR3: TGTGCCTGGAGTCCGAAGACAGTAGGGGGAAACACCATATATTTT. The J gene is TRBJ1-3, the V gene TRBV30; perhaps TRBD1 as D (5 bases). There are 15 residues in the CDR3. Germline V gene lookup returns CDR1 GTSNPN and CDR2 SVGIG (reference sequence). V was trimmed by 2 bases and J by 4 bases, leaving 15 bases between them.